This T cell receptor beta chain was sequenced in a study of blood T cell repertoires in COVID-19. Study at large: Sites in the United States, Italy and Spain provided acute and convalescent COVID-19 samples. T cells, B-cell-depleted T cells, or PBMCs supplied cDNA or gDNA.

Study processing details: Nucleated cell number was recorded as an estimate derived from reference gene primer amplification. Assay: immunoSEQ multiplex PCR; the TCRdb copy retains only in-frame clones and omits some. Clone size and V and J calls were adopted from that table, with D and trimming inferred from the DNA. The table lists some 180,000 clones, more than 70% of them singletons. The CDR3 contains 12 residues. CDR1 is MNHEY, CDR2 SMNVEV, per germline (reference sequence). Deletions cut 4 bases from V and 7 bases from J, with 7 bases between. The origin of this receptor is a woman between 65 and 79 years old who had recovered from COVID-19. The specimen sequenced was peripheral blood. This chain links TRBV27 with TRBJ1-4; no clear D gene. The CDR3 coding sequence is TGTGCCAGCAGTTCACCAGGTGAAAAACTGTTTTTT. As protein: CASSSPGEKLFF.